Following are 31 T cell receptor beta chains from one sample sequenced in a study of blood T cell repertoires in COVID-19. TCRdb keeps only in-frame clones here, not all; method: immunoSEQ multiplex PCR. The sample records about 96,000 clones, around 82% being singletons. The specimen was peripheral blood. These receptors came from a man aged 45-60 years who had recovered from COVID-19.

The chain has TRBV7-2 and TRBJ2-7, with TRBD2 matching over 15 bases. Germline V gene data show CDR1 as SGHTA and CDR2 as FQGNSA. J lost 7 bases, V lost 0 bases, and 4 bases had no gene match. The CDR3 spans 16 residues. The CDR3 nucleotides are TGTGCCAGCAGCTTAGCAGGGACTAGCGGGAGGCGAGAGCAGTACTTC. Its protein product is CASSLAGTSGRREQYF.

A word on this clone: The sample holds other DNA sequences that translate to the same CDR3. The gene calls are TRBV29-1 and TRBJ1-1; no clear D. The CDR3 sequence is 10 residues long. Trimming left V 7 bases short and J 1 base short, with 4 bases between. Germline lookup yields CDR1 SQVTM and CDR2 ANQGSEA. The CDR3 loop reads CSGQNTEAFF. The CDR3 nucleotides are TGCAGCGGGCAGAACACTGAAGCTTTCTTT.

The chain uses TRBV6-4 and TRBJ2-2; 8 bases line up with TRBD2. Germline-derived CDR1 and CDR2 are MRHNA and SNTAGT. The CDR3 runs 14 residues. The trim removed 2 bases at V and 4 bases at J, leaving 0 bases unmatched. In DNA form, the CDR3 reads TGTGCCAGCAGTGACGGGACTAGCACCGGGGAGCTGTTTTTT. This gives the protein CASSDGTSTGELFF.

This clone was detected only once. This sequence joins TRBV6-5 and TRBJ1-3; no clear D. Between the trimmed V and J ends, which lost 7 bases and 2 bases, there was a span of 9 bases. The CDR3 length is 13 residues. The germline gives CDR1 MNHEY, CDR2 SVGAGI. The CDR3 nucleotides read TGTGCCAGCACCCGGGAGGCTGGAAACACCATATATTTT. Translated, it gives CASTREAGNTIYF.

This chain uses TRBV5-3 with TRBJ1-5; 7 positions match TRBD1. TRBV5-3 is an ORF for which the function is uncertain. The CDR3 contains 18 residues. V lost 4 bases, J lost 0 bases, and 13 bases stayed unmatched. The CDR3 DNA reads TGTGCCAGAAGCATACATCCCGGGACAGCCTGTAGCAATCAGCCCCAGCATTTT. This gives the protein CARSIHPGTACSNQPQHF.

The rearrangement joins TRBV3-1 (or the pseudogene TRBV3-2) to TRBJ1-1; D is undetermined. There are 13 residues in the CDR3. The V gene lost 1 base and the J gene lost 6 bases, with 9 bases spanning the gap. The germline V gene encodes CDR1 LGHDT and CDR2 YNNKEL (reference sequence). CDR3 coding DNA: TGTGCCAGCAGCCAAGTTCCGTTGTCTGAAGCTTTCTTT. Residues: CASSQVPLSEAFF.

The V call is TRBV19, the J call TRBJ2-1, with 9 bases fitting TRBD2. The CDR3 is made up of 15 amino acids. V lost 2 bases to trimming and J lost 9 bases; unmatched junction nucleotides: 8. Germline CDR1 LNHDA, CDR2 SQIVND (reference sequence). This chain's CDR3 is CASSIPSGRRGEQFF. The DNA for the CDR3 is TGTGCCAGTAGTATACCAAGCGGGAGGAGGGGTGAGCAGTTCTTC.

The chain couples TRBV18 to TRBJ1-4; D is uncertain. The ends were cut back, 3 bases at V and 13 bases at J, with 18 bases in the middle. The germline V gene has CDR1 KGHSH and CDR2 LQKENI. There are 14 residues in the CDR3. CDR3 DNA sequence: TGTGCCAGCTCACCCCTCCAAGACATTTCCGTACTGTTTTTT. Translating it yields CASSPLQDISVLFF.

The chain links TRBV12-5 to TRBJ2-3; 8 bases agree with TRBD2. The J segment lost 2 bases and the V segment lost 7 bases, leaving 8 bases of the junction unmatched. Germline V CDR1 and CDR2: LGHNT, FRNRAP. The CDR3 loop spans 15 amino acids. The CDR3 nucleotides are TGTGCTAGTGCCGATAGTAGCGGGATCACAGATACGCAGTATTTT. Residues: CASADSSGITDTQYF.

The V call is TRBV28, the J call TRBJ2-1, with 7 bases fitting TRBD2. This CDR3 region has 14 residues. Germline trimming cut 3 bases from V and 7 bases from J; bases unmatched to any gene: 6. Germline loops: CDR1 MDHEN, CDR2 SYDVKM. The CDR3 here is CASSFSSGDNEQFF. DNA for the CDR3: TGTGCCAGCAGTTTTTCAAGCGGGGATAATGAGCAGTTCTTC.

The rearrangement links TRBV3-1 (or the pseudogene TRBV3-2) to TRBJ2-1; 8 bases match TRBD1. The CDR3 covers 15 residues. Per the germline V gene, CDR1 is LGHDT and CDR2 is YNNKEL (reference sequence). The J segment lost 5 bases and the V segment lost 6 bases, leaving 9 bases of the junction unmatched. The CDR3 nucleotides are TGTGCCAGCAGTCGGACAGGGTTTGATAACAATGAGCAGTTCTTC. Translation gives CASSRTGFDNNEQFF.

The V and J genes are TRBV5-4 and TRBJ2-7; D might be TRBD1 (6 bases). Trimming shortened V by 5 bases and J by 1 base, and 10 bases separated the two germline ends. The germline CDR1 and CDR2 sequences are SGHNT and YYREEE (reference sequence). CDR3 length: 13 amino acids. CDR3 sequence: CASSQQGSYEQYF. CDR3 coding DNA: TGTGCCAGCAGTCAACAGGGTTCCTACGAGCAGTACTTC.

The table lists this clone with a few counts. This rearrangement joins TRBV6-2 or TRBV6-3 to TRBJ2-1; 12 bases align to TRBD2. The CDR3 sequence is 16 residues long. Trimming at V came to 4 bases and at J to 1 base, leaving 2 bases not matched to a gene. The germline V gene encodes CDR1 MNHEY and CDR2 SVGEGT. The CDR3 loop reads CASSFLAGGSYNEQFF. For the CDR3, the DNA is TGTGCCAGCAGTTTCCTAGCGGGGGGGTCCTACAATGAGCAGTTCTTC.

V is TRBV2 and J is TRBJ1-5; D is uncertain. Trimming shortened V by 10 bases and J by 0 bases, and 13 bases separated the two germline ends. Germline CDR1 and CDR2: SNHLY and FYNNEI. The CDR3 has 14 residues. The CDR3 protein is CATTDSYSNQPQHF. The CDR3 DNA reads TGTGCCACCACGGACTCGTATAGCAATCAGCCCCAGCATTTT.

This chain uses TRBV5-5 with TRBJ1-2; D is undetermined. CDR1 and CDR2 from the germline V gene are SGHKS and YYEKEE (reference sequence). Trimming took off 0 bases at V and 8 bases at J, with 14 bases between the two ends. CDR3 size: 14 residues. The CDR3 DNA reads TGTGCCAGCAGCTTGGCTTTGCAGTCGCAGGGCTACACCTTC. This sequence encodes CASSLALQSQGYTF.

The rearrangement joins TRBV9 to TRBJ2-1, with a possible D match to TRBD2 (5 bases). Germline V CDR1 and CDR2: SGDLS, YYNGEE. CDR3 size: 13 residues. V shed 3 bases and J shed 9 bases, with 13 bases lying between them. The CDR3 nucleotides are TGTGCCAGCAGCGAACGGGGTTCGGTTGAGCAGTTCTTC. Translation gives CASSERGSVEQFF.

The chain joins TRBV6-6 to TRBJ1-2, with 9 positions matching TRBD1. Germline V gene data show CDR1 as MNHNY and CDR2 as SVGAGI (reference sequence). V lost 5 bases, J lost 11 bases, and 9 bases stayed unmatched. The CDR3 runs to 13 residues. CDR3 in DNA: TGTGCCAGCAGTGGAGGGACAGGGATGTGGTACACCTTC. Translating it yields CASSGGTGMWYTF.

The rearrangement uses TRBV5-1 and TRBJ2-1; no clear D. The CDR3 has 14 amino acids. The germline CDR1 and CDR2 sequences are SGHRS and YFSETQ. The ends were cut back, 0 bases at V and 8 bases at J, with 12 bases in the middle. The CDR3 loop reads CASSLVHESDEQFF. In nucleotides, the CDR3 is TGCGCCAGCAGCTTGGTCCACGAGAGCGATGAGCAGTTCTTC.

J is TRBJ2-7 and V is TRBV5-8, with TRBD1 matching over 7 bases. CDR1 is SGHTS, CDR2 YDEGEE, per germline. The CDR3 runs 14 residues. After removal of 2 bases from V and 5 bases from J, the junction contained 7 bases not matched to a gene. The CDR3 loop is CASSFIGQDNEQYF. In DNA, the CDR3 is TGTGCCAGCAGCTTCATCGGACAGGATAACGAGCAGTACTTC. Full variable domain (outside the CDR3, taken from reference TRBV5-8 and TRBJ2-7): EAGVTQSPTHLIKTRGQQATLRCSPISGHTSVYWYQQALGLGLQFLLWYDEGEERNRGNFPPRFSGRQFPNYSSELNVNALELEDSALYLCASSFIGQDNEQYFGPGTRLTVT.

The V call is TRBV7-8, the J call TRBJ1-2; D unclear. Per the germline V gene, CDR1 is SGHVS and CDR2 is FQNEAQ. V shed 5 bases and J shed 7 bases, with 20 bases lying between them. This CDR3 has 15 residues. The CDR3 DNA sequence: TGTGCCAGCAGCCCCCGTTGGCCCGGGGTGGTTGGCTACACCTTC. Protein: CASSPRWPGVVGYTF. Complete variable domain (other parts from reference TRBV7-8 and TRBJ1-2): GAGVSQSPRYKVAKRGQDVALRCDPISGHVSLFWYQQALGQGPEFLTYFQNEAQLDKSGLPSDRFFAERPEGSVSTLKIQRTQQEDSAVYLCASSPRWPGVVGYTFGSGTRLTVV.

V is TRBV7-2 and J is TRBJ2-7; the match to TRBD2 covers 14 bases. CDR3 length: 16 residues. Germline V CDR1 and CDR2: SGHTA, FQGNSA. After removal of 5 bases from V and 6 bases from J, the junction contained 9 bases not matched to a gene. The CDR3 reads CASSMTSGRAGGEQYF. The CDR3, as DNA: TGTGCCAGCAGCATGACTAGCGGGAGGGCCGGGGGCGAGCAGTACTTC.

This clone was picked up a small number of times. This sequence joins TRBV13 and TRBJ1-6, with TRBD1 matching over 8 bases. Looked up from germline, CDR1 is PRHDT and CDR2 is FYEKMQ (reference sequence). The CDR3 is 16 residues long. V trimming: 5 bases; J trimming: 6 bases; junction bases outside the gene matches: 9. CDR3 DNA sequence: TGTGCCAGCAGCCGCGACAGGGGAAGAAGTAATTCACCCCTCCACTTT. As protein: CASSRDRGRSNSPLHF.

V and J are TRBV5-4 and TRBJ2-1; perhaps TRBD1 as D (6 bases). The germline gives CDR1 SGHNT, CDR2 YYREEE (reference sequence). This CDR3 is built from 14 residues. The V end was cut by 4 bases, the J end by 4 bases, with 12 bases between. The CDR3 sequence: CASSKEQGYNEQFF. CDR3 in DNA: TGTGCCAGCAGCAAAGAACAGGGATACAATGAGCAGTTCTTC.

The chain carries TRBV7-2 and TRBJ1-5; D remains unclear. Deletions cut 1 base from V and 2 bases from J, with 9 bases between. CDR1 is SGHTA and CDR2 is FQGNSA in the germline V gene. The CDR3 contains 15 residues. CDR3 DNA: TGTGCCAGCAGCTTAGACGGTGGAGGCAATCAGCCCCAGCATTTT. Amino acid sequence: CASSLDGGGNQPQHF.

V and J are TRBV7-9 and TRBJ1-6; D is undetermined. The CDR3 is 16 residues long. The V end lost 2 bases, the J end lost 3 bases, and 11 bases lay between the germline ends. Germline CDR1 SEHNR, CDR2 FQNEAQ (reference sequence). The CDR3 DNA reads TGTGCCAGCAGCTTAATCAGGAAAGGCTATAATTCACCCCTCCACTTT. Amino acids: CASSLIRKGYNSPLHF. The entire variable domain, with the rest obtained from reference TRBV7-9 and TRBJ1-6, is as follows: DTGVSQNPRHKITKRGQNVTFRCDPISEHNRLYWYRQTLGQGPEFLTYFQNEAQLEKSRLLSDRFSAERPKGSFSTLEIQRTEQGDSAMYLCASSLIRKGYNSPLHFGNGTRLTVT.

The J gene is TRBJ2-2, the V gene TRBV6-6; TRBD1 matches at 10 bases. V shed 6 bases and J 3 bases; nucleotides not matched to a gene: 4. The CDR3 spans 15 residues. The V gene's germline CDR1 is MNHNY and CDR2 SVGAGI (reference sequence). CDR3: CASRRTGGDTGELFF. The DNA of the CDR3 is TGTGCCAGCAGGCGGACAGGGGGGGACACCGGGGAGCTGTTTTTT.

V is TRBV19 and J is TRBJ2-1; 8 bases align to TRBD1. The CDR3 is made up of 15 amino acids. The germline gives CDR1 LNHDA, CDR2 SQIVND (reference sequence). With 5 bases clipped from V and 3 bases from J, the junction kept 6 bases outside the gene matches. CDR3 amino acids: CASSRQGSYYNEQFF. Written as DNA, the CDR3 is TGTGCCAGTAGTCGACAGGGGAGCTACTACAATGAGCAGTTCTTC.

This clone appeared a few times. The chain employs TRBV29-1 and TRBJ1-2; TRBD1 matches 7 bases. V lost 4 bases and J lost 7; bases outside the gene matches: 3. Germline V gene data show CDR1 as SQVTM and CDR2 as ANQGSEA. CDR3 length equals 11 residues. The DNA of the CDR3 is TGCAGCGTTGTACAGGGGTTTGGCTACACCTTC. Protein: CSVVQGFGYTF. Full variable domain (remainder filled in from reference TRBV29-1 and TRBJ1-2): SAVISQKPSRDICQRGTSLTIQCQVDSQVTMMFWYRQQPGQSLTLIATANQGSEATYESGFVIDKFPISRPNLTFSTLTVSNMSPEDSSIYLCSVVQGFGYTFGSGTRLTVV.

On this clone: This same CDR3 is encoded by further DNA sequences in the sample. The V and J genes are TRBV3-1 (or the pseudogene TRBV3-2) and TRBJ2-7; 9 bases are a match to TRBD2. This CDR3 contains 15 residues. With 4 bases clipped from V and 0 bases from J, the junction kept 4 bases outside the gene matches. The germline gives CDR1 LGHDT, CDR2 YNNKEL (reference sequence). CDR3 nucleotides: TGTGCCAGCAGCCGTCTAGCGGGGAGCTCCTACGAGCAGTACTTC. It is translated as CASSRLAGSSYEQYF.

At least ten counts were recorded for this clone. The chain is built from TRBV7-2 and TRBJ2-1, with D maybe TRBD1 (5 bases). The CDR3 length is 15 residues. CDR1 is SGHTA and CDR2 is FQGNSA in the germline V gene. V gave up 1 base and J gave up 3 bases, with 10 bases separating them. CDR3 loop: CASSLDLGHYNEQFF. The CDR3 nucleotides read TGTGCCAGCAGCTTAGATCTGGGGCACTACAATGAGCAGTTCTTC.

The CDR3 spells CASTLSVQQPQHF. CDR3 nucleotide sequence: TGTGCCAGCACTCTTTCGGTCCAACAGCCCCAGCATTTT. The gene calls are TRBV12-3 or TRBV12-4 and TRBJ1-5, with D unclear. V was cut by 7 bases and J by 7 bases, with 14 bases left in between. There are 13 residues in the CDR3.